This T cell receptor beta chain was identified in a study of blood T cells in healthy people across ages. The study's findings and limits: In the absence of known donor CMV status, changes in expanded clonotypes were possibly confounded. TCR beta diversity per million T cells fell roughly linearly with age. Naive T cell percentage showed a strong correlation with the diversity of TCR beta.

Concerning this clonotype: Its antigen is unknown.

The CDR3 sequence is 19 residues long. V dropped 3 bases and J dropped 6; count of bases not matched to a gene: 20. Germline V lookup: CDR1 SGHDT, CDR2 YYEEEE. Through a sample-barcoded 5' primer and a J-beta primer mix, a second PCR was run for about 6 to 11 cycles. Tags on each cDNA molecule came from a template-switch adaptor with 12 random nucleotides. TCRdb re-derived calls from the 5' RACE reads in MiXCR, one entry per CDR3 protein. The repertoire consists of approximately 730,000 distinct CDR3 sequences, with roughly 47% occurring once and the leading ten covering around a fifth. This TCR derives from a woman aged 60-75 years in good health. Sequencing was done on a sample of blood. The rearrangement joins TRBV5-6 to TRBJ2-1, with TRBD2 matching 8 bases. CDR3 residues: CASSSYLRRSGSGLNEQFF. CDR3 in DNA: TGTGCCAGCAGCTCCTACCTGAGGCGGAGCGGGAGTGGACTCAATGAGCAGTTCTTC.